The entry that follows covers one T cell receptor beta chain sequence. This CDR3 spans 16 amino acids. The germline gives CDR1 MNHEY, CDR2 SMNVEV (reference sequence). Trimming removed 0 bases from V and 5 bases from J, with 16 bases in between. The entry originates in a study of blood T cell repertoires in COVID-19. On the study more broadly: PBMCs, B-cell-depleted T cells, or T cells provided the cDNA or gDNA that made up the material.

Method: immunoSEQ multiplex PCR; TCRdb's copy keeps in-frame clones and lacks some. Here the sample spans 55,000 to 80,000 clones, approximately 87% being singletons. The receptor was isolated from an elderly woman with acute or convalescent COVID-19. The chain has TRBV27 and TRBJ1-1; possibly TRBD1 for D (5 bases). Sequencing input: peripheral blood. CDR3 nucleotides: TGTGCCAGCAGTTTATCGGGACTAACTTCGAGGACTGAAGCTTTCTTT. Translated: CASSLSGLTSRTEAFF.